Listed below are T cell receptor beta chains from one sample, sequenced in a study of T cells after posttransplantation cyclophosphamide. This table comes from immunoSEQ multiplex PCR, and its TCRdb copy is limited to in-frame clones, with some not included. Observed in the sample are about 24,000 clones, none of them singletons. Sequencing input: PBMCs. The receptors stem from a woman aged 55-69 years in good health, CMV-negative, and a related stem cell transplant donor. The CDR3 runs from the conserved cysteine through the conserved F or W. Fields, in order: CDR3 protein, CDR3 DNA, D gene, V gene, clone size, J gene. D genes are given only for firm matches. Size is stated for part of the rows, as once, few or many counts, or as a class when the clone is expanded.

cdr3_aa: CASSDTGPQPQHF
cdr3_nt: TGCGCCAGCAGTGATACAGGGCCTCAGCCCCAGCATTTT
d_call: -
v_call: TRBV10-1
clone_size: many
j_call: TRBJ1-5

cdr3_aa: CASSPHQRGLSYNEQFF
cdr3_nt: TGTGCCAGCAGCCCTCACCAAAGGGGACTCTCCTACAATGAGCAGTTCTTC
d_call: -
v_call: TRBV7-2
clone_size: many
j_call: TRBJ2-1

cdr3_aa: CASSVVGTGVGNEQFF
cdr3_nt: TGTGCCAGCAGCGTAGTGGGGACAGGGGTCGGCAATGAGCAGTTCTTC
d_call: TRBD1
v_call: TRBV9
clone_size: many
j_call: TRBJ2-1

cdr3_aa: CASSPTPSGVSNQPQHF
cdr3_nt: TGCGCCAGCAGCCCGACGCCCTCGGGGGTTAGCAATCAGCCCCAGCATTTT
d_call: -
v_call: TRBV5-1
clone_size: many
j_call: TRBJ1-5

cdr3_aa: CASQGLDTIYF
cdr3_nt: TGTGCCAGCCAGGGGTTGGACACCATATATTTT
d_call: -
v_call: TRBV6-6
clone_size: many
j_call: TRBJ1-3

cdr3_aa: CASSVSGTGLSNYGYTF
cdr3_nt: TGTGCCAGCAGCGTCTCCGGGACAGGGCTTTCTAACTATGGCTACACCTTC
d_call: TRBD1
v_call: TRBV5-6
clone_size: many
j_call: TRBJ1-2

cdr3_aa: CASSGHRTSGNLGANVLTF
cdr3_nt: TGTGCCAGCAGCGGACATCGGACTAGCGGGAACCTTGGGGCCAACGTCCTGACTTTC
d_call: TRBD2
v_call: TRBV9
clone_size: many
j_call: TRBJ2-6

cdr3_aa: CASSQSPGQGSTDTQYF
cdr3_nt: TGCGCCAGCAGCCAATCCCCCGGACAGGGAAGCACAGATACGCAGTATTTT
d_call: TRBD1
v_call: TRBV4-1
clone_size: -
j_call: TRBJ2-3

cdr3_aa: CSVWGLADYNEQFF
cdr3_nt: TGCAGCGTATGGGGACTAGCGGATTACAATGAGCAGTTCTTC
d_call: TRBD2
v_call: TRBV29-1
clone_size: few
j_call: TRBJ2-1

cdr3_aa: CASSELVRQGETDTQYF
cdr3_nt: TGTGCCAGCAGTGAATTGGTTAGGCAGGGGGAGACAGATACGCAGTATTTT
d_call: TRBD1
v_call: TRBV25-1
clone_size: -
j_call: TRBJ2-3

cdr3_aa: CASSPLAGGDEQYF
cdr3_nt: TGTGCCAGCAGTCCCCTAGCGGGAGGGGACGAGCAGTACTTC
d_call: TRBD2
v_call: TRBV2
clone_size: many
j_call: TRBJ2-7

cdr3_aa: CASSESGGANYGYTF
cdr3_nt: TGTGCCAGCAGTGAATCGGGGGGGGCTAACTATGGCTACACCTTC
d_call: -
v_call: TRBV6-1
clone_size: many
j_call: TRBJ1-2

cdr3_aa: CACKGLAGKNEQFF
cdr3_nt: TGTGCCTGTAAAGGACTAGCGGGGAAAAATGAGCAGTTCTTC
d_call: TRBD2
v_call: TRBV19
clone_size: many
j_call: TRBJ2-1

cdr3_aa: CASSLSRASGANVLTF
cdr3_nt: TGTGCCAGCAGTCTTAGCAGGGCCTCCGGGGCCAACGTCCTGACTTTC
d_call: -
v_call: TRBV27
clone_size: many
j_call: TRBJ2-6

cdr3_aa: CASSLSIGILGTGGGDTQYF
cdr3_nt: TGTGCCAGCAGTTTATCTATTGGGATATTGGGGACAGGGGGTGGTGATACGCAGTATTTT
d_call: TRBD1
v_call: TRBV27
clone_size: many
j_call: TRBJ2-3

cdr3_aa: CASSLGGGTGELFF
cdr3_nt: TGTGCCAGCAGCTTAGGTGGCGGCACCGGGGAGCTGTTTTTT
d_call: -
v_call: TRBV7-3
clone_size: many
j_call: TRBJ2-2

cdr3_aa: CASSVGPSVGQGPDTEAFF
cdr3_nt: TGTGCCAGCAGCGTAGGCCCCTCGGTAGGGCAGGGCCCGGACACTGAAGCTTTCTTT
d_call: -
v_call: TRBV9
clone_size: many
j_call: TRBJ1-1

cdr3_aa: CASSEALGWGLETQYF
cdr3_nt: TGTGCCAGCAGTGAAGCGCTTGGATGGGGGCTCGAGACCCAGTACTTC
d_call: -
v_call: TRBV6-1
clone_size: many
j_call: TRBJ2-5

cdr3_aa: CASSLTGEQYF
cdr3_nt: TGCGCCAGCAGCCTGACGGGCGAGCAGTACTTC
d_call: -
v_call: TRBV5-1
clone_size: few
j_call: TRBJ2-7

cdr3_aa: CASSYATGTGYTF
cdr3_nt: TGTGCCAGCAGTTACGCGACAGGGACTGGCTACACCTTC
d_call: TRBD1
v_call: TRBV6-6
clone_size: many
j_call: TRBJ1-2

cdr3_aa: CASSSAGGRGNEQFF
cdr3_nt: TGTGCCAGCAGTTCAGCGGGAGGTAGGGGCAATGAGCAGTTCTTC
d_call: TRBD2
v_call: TRBV28
clone_size: many
j_call: TRBJ2-1

cdr3_aa: CASSPRVFNYGYTF
cdr3_nt: TGTGCCAGCAGCCCCAGGGTCTTTAACTATGGCTACACCTTC
d_call: -
v_call: TRBV5-6
clone_size: many
j_call: TRBJ1-2

cdr3_aa: CASSSRTGGYEQYF
cdr3_nt: TGTGCCAGCAGCTCTCGGACAGGAGGCTACGAGCAGTACTTC
d_call: TRBD1
v_call: TRBV11-2
clone_size: many
j_call: TRBJ2-7

cdr3_aa: CASALTSGGSRETQYF
cdr3_nt: TGTGCCAGCGCCTTGACTAGCGGGGGGTCTAGAGAGACCCAGTACTTC
d_call: TRBD2
v_call: TRBV6-4
clone_size: -
j_call: TRBJ2-5

cdr3_aa: CASGAGAGANVLTF
cdr3_nt: TGTGCCAGCGGAGCGGGAGCTGGGGCCAACGTCCTGACTTTC
d_call: TRBD2
v_call: TRBV28
clone_size: few
j_call: TRBJ2-6

cdr3_aa: CASSSVYTGELFF
cdr3_nt: TGTGCCAGCAGCTCCGTATACACCGGGGAGCTGTTTTTT
d_call: -
v_call: TRBV7-6
clone_size: many
j_call: TRBJ2-2

cdr3_aa: CASSDSRTGGHEQYF
cdr3_nt: TGTGCCAGTAGTGACTCCAGGACAGGGGGCCACGAGCAGTACTTC
d_call: TRBD1
v_call: TRBV25-1
clone_size: -
j_call: TRBJ2-7

cdr3_aa: CASSDLRGRDGYTF
cdr3_nt: TGTGCCAGCAGCGACCTTAGGGGTCGGGATGGCTACACCTTC
d_call: -
v_call: TRBV6-1
clone_size: many
j_call: TRBJ1-2

cdr3_aa: CASSQEGGAQGANVLTF
cdr3_nt: TGCGCCAGCAGCCAAGAGGGCGGGGCGCAAGGGGCCAACGTCCTGACTTTC
d_call: -
v_call: TRBV4-1
clone_size: many
j_call: TRBJ2-6

cdr3_aa: CASSLFKDGLNYGYTF
cdr3_nt: TGTGCCAGCTCACTTTTTAAGGACGGACTAAACTATGGCTACACCTTC
d_call: -
v_call: TRBV18
clone_size: many
j_call: TRBJ1-2

cdr3_aa: CASSPQGLSNQPQHF
cdr3_nt: TGTGCCAGTTCTCCTCAGGGACTTAGCAATCAGCCCCAGCATTTT
d_call: -
v_call: TRBV19
clone_size: many
j_call: TRBJ1-5

cdr3_aa: CASSPLGAGPHRTQYF
cdr3_nt: TGTGCCAGCTCACCCCTCGGAGCGGGGCCCCATCGAACGCAGTATTTT
d_call: TRBD2
v_call: TRBV18
clone_size: many
j_call: TRBJ2-3

cdr3_aa: CASSPTGRNTEAFF
cdr3_nt: TGTGCCAGCAGCCCGACAGGGAGGAACACTGAAGCTTTCTTT
d_call: TRBD1
v_call: TRBV7-3
clone_size: many
j_call: TRBJ1-1

cdr3_aa: CASRGGTGGYQETQYF
cdr3_nt: TGCGCCAGCAGGGGGGGGACAGGAGGGTACCAAGAGACCCAGTACTTC
d_call: -
v_call: TRBV5-1
clone_size: few
j_call: TRBJ2-5

cdr3_aa: CATSRDPGPGANVLTF
cdr3_nt: TGTGCCACCAGCAGAGACCCAGGGCCCGGGGCCAACGTCCTGACTTTC
d_call: -
v_call: TRBV15
clone_size: many
j_call: TRBJ2-6

cdr3_aa: CSVLSRSYEQYF
cdr3_nt: TGCAGCGTCCTTTCGCGGTCCTACGAGCAGTACTTC
d_call: -
v_call: TRBV29-1
clone_size: few
j_call: TRBJ2-7

cdr3_aa: CASSLGAGAPYNEQFF
cdr3_nt: TGTGCCAGCAGCTTAGGAGCGGGGGCCCCCTACAATGAGCAGTTCTTC
d_call: TRBD2
v_call: TRBV7-2
clone_size: -
j_call: TRBJ2-1

cdr3_aa: CASRPTGENSPLHF
cdr3_nt: TGTGCCAGCAGACCCACAGGGGAGAATTCACCCCTCCACTTT
d_call: TRBD1
v_call: TRBV11-2
clone_size: many
j_call: TRBJ1-6

cdr3_aa: CASNDRGELFF
cdr3_nt: TGCGCCAGCAATGACCGGGGGGAGCTGTTTTTT
d_call: -
v_call: TRBV10-2
clone_size: many
j_call: TRBJ2-2

cdr3_aa: CASSQEGTGQGGETQYF
cdr3_nt: TGCGCCAGCAGCCAAGAGGGTACGGGACAGGGTGGGGAGACCCAGTACTTC
d_call: TRBD1
v_call: TRBV4-1
clone_size: few
j_call: TRBJ2-5

cdr3_aa: CASSLEGGADTQYF
cdr3_nt: TGTGCCAGCAGCTTGGAGGGGGGGGCAGATACGCAGTATTTT
d_call: -
v_call: TRBV5-4
clone_size: many
j_call: TRBJ2-3

cdr3_aa: CASSLQIAENTGELFF
cdr3_nt: TGTGCCAGCAGCTTACAGATAGCTGAGAACACCGGGGAGCTGTTTTTT
d_call: -
v_call: TRBV7-2
clone_size: -
j_call: TRBJ2-2

cdr3_aa: CASSLVIGEETQYF
cdr3_nt: TGTGCCAGCAGCTTAGTGATCGGGGAAGAGACCCAGTACTTC
d_call: -
v_call: TRBV7-9
clone_size: many
j_call: TRBJ2-5

cdr3_aa: CASSLGGNVFTDTQYF
cdr3_nt: TGTGCCAGCAGCTTAGGGGGCAATGTCTTCACAGATACGCAGTATTTT
d_call: -
v_call: TRBV7-9
clone_size: many
j_call: TRBJ2-3

cdr3_aa: CASSLVGGAGAEAFF
cdr3_nt: TGCGCCAGCAGCTTGGTGGGGGGGGCTGGCGCTGAAGCTTTCTTT
d_call: -
v_call: TRBV5-1
clone_size: many
j_call: TRBJ1-1

cdr3_aa: CASSLRGQSYEQYF
cdr3_nt: TGTGCCAGCAGCTTAAGGGGACAGTCCTACGAGCAGTACTTC
d_call: TRBD1
v_call: TRBV7-8
clone_size: -
j_call: TRBJ2-7

cdr3_aa: CASSPTPFPNYGYTF
cdr3_nt: TGTGCCAGCAGCCCTACCCCGTTCCCTAACTATGGCTACACCTTC
d_call: -
v_call: TRBV5-4
clone_size: many
j_call: TRBJ1-2

cdr3_aa: CASSLVGTGGVGGDNEQFF
cdr3_nt: TGCGCCAGCAGCTTGGTAGGGACAGGGGGCGTTGGGGGAGACAATGAGCAGTTCTTC
d_call: TRBD1
v_call: TRBV5-1
clone_size: many
j_call: TRBJ2-1

cdr3_aa: CASTGGVNTEAFF
cdr3_nt: TGTGCCAGCACCGGGGGGGTGAACACTGAAGCTTTCTTT
d_call: -
v_call: TRBV2
clone_size: many
j_call: TRBJ1-1

cdr3_aa: CASSFRTGYEQYF
cdr3_nt: TGTGCCAGCAGTTTCAGGACAGGCTACGAGCAGTACTTC
d_call: TRBD1
v_call: TRBV27
clone_size: many
j_call: TRBJ2-7

cdr3_aa: CASSLGQGAGDTQYF
cdr3_nt: TGTGCCAGCAGCTTGGGACAGGGGGCCGGAGATACGCAGTATTTT
d_call: TRBD1
v_call: TRBV5-8
clone_size: many
j_call: TRBJ2-3

cdr3_aa: CAWSVLGRADTQYF
cdr3_nt: TGTGCCTGGAGTGTATTGGGGAGGGCAGATACGCAGTATTTT
d_call: TRBD2
v_call: TRBV30
clone_size: few
j_call: TRBJ2-3